This TCR beta chain is from a study of T cells in localized non-small cell lung cancer. TCRdb's copy holds only in-frame clones and misses some; the assay was immunoSEQ multiplex PCR. Here the sample spans 25,000 to 35,000 clones, roughly four fifths being singletons. The CDR3 extends over 14 amino acids. The V end was cut by 6 bases, the J end by 0 bases, with 6 bases between. CDR1 and CDR2 (germline): MDHEN, SYDVKM. The TCR comes from a man between 40 and 70 years old with stage III lung adenocarcinoma. Sequences were derived from peripheral blood mononuclear cells, sampled before any cancer treatment. The V and J genes are TRBV28 and TRBJ2-6; unclear D gene. Here the CDR3 reads CASSGISGANVLTF. The CDR3 nucleotides read TGTGCCAGCAGCGGCATCTCTGGGGCCAACGTCCTGACTTTC.